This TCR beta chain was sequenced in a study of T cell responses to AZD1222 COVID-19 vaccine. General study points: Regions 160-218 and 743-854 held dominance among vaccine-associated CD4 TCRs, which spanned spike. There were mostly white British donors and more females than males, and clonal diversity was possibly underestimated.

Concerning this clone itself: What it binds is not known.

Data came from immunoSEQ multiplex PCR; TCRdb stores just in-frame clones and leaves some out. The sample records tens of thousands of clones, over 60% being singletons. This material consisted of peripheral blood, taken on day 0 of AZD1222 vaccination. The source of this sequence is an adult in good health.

DNA of the CDR3: TGCAGCGTAAAAACCGGGACAGGGTTTTCACCCCTCCACTTT. Amino acid sequence: CSVKTGTGFSPLHF. The gene calls are TRBV29-1 and TRBJ1-6, with 9 bases aligning to TRBD1. The germline CDR1 and CDR2 sequences are SQVTM and ANQGSEA. Losses at the gene ends were 6 bases for V and 9 bases for J; bases not matched to a gene: 9. This CDR3 region has 14 residues.